This TCR beta chain was profiled in a study of control samples from healthy donors and cancer patients. Here immunoSEQ multiplex PCR was the method, and the copy in TCRdb shows in-frame clones only, minus some. The table has roughly 180,000 clones, approximately 94% seen once. Germline loops: CDR1 SGDLS, CDR2 YYNGEE. V was trimmed by 4 bases and J by 5 bases, leaving 20 bases between them. This CDR3 is 16 amino acids long. The material sequenced was blood. The receptor was derived from a woman aged 18-29 years in good health. The chain is built from TRBV9 and TRBJ2-3; D possibly corresponds to TRBD2 (7 bases). The CDR3 loop reads CASSFSGGLAVDTQYF. In DNA form, the CDR3 reads TGTGCCAGCAGCTTTAGTGGGGGGCTAGCGGTAGATACGCAGTATTTT. Looking up the rest from reference TRBV9 and TRBJ2-3 gives the full variable domain: DSGVTQTPKHLITATGQRVTLRCSPRSGDLSVYWYQQSLDQGLQFLIQYYNGEERAKGNILERFSAQQFPDLHSELNLSSLELGDSALYFCASSFSGGLAVDTQYFGPGTRLTVL.